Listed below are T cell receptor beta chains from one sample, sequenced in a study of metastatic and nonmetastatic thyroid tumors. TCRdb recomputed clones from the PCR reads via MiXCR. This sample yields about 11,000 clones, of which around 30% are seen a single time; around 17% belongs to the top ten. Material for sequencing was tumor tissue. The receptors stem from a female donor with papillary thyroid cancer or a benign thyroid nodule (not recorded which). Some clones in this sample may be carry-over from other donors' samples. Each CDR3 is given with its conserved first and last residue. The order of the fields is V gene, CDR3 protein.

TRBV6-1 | CASSPRQGHFYGYTF
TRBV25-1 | CASSRRANTEAFF
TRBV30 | CAWSTPTTGGGEKLFF
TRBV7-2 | CASSLAVRTSTDTQYF
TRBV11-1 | CASSSGQGPYNEQFF
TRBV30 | CAWSVGREETQYF
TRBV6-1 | CASRGLAGRNEQFF
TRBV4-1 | CASSQTTGHGSYEQYF
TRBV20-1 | CSASRDRVDYTF
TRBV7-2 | CASSLGSLSPTDTQYF
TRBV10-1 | CASSEGQGFVPQHF
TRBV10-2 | CASLTDSYGYTF
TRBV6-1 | CASRGNTEAFF
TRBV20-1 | CSARNQGALNTQYF
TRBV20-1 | CSALTGANTGELFF
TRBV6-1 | CASSPRGNTEAFF
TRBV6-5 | CASSYSGTGMVGLPYEQYF
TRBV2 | CASSPLGPGQPQHF
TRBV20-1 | CSASGQENTEAFF
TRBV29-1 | CSVRTGANYGYTF
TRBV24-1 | CATSDDVRLGSSTDTQYF
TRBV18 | CASSPLTQGIPNF
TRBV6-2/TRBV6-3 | CASSWGGHNEQFF
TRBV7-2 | CASSVTGGSNNGYTF
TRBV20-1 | CSARRALAGDHEQYF
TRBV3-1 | CASSTMTSGYKETQYF
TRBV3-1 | CASSLYRDGYTF
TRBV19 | CASSIAGRLTEAFF
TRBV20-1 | CSARDLTVGNSPLHF
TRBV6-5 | CASSYSSSGPYEQYF
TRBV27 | CASWRNTEAFF
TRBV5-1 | CASSVGTGWYGYTF
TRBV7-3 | CASSLRQGIYNEQFF
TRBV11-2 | CASSSPTVNIQYF
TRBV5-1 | CASSWGQATDTQYF
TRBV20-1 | CSASGLAGGGSYEQYF
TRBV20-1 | CSAPSGLGLIHEQFF
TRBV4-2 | CASSQERRQGDGYTF
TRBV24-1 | CATSDRGFDYNEQFF
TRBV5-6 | CASSLAVGGLGTEAFF
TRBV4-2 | CASSHDQGYSEAFF
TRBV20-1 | CSAREGRDNSPLHF
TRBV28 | CASSLARRNTEAFF
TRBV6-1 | CASSERRNTIYF
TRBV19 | CASSTTGYNSPLHF
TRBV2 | CASSTTSDNEQFF
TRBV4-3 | CASSQETPAAPSEQYF
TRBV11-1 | CASSSSWTGSSYNSPLHF
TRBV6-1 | CASSEISNPNSPLHF
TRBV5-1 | CASRRLAGGSYEQYF
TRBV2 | CASSAGTASTDTQYF
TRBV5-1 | CASSPGRLQGIGELFF
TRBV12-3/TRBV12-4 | CASSTGTYGYTF
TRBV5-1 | CASRASETGGRLGYGYTF